This TCR beta chain came from a study of blood T cells in healthy people across ages. V lost 8 bases and J 7 bases, leaving 21 bases between the germline ends. Per the germline V gene, CDR1 is MNHEY and CDR2 is SMNVEV (reference sequence). The CDR3 consists of 15 residues. Using a J-beta primer mix together with a sample-barcoded 5' primer, a second PCR was run for about 7 to 12 cycles. Sequencing yielded, for each sample, at least 2.5 million paired-end reads carrying CDR3. TCRdb recomputed calls from the 5' RACE reads with MiXCR, one row per CDR3 protein. The repertoire holds 1.5 million to 1.9 million distinct CDR3 sequences, 35% to 45% seen once, with 4% in the top ten.

The sequencing input was blood. The rearrangement uses TRBV27 and TRBJ2-1, with D possibly TRBD2 on 6 matching bases. The clonotype comes from a young woman in good health. Here the CDR3 reads CASALSGGAQNEQFF. DNA of the CDR3: TGTGCCAGCGCCTTGAGTGGCGGGGCTCAAAATGAGCAGTTCTTC.